This section outlines one TCR beta chain sequence together with its context. The target antigen is unknown. CDR1 is MNHEY, CDR2 SMNVEV, per germline (reference sequence). CDR3 length: 14 amino acids. V was clipped by 5 bases and J by 4 bases, with 14 bases between them. A single record per CDR3 protein comes from TCRdb applying MiXCR to the reads. This sample carries nearly 550,000 distinct CDR3 sequences, more than 15% of them seen once, and the ten largest clones take 20% to 30%. This sample is drawn from a study of T cell repertoires in cytomegalovirus infection. Regarding the study as a whole: There were HLA-C-restricted CMV-specific TCR beta clonotypes dominating the ex vivo response.

This TCR came from a human donor in good health (CMV status not recorded). Some clones in this sample may be carry-over from other donors' samples. The gene calls are TRBV27 and TRBJ2-5; D uncertain. Sequenced material: CD8+ T cells from PBMCs. This CDR3 reads CASSTLPSPETQYF. CDR3 nucleotides: TGTGCCAGCAGTACCCTCCCGTCCCCAGAGACCCAGTACTTC.